This T cell receptor (beta chain) was sequenced in a study of metastatic and nonmetastatic thyroid tumors. This clone was counted many times. Original methodology: Using the CDR3 differences seen across clinicopathological groups, the authors built a distant-metastasis classifier for papillary thyroid cancer, which was meant to discriminate distant-metastatic patients. TCRdb re-called clones from the PCR reads using MiXCR. Clone size and V and J calls follow TCRdb, not the original study. The sample lists roughly 65,000 clones, over 12% occurring once. No patient received treatment before thyroid surgery. This receptor was obtained from a male donor with papillary thyroid cancer or a benign thyroid nodule (not recorded which). Some clones in this sample may be carry-over from other donors' samples. Sequences were obtained from blood.

This CDR3 is CASSLPGQVANYGYTF. The DNA for the CDR3 is TGTGCCAGTAGCCTCCCGGGACAGGTAGCTAACTATGGCTACACCTTC. This chain connects TRBV19 to TRBJ1-2; 8 nucleotides align to TRBD1. J lost 0 bases, V lost 6 bases, and 9 bases had no gene match. The CDR3 spans 16 residues. Germline-derived CDR1 and CDR2 are LNHDA and SQIVND (reference sequence).